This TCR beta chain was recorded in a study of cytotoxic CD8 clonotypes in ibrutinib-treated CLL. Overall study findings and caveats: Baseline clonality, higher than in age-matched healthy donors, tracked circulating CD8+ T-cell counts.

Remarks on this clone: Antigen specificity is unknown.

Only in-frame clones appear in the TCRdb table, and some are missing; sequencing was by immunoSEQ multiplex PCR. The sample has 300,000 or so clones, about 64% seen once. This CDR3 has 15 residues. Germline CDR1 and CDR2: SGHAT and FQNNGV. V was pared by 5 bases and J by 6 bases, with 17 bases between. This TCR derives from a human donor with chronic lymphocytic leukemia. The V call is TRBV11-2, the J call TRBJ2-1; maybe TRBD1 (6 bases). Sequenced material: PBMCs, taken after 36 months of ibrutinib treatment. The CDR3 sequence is CASSTTGTYFNEQFF. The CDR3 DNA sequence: TGTGCCAGCAGCACTACCGGGACATACTTCAATGAGCAGTTCTTC.